The source of this TCR beta chain is a study of cytomegalovirus exposure and HLA in healthy donors. With V trimmed by 5 bases and J by 4 bases, 8 bases remained unmatched. Looked up from germline, CDR1 is SGHDN and CDR2 is FVKESK. The CDR3 runs to 14 residues. The protocol was immunoSEQ multiplex PCR, while the TCRdb copy is restricted to in-frame clones and leaves out a portion. The sample contains over 200,000 clones, 85% to 90% of which appear only once. The receptor's source is a woman between 18 and 29 years old in good health and CMV-seronegative. The V call is TRBV14, the J call TRBJ2-7; 7 bases match TRBD1. What was sequenced was PBMCs. The CDR3 here is CASSLQGRRYEQYF. The CDR3 DNA sequence: TGTGCCAGCAGCTTACAGGGGCGGCGGTACGAGCAGTACTTC.